In this sample, the clone carrying this T cell receptor (beta chain) turned up a few times. Its specificity is unknown. The sample originates from a study of cytomegalovirus exposure and HLA in healthy donors. Study observations and caveats: Several top significant clusters appeared, in a later analysis, to be linked to common viral pathogens. The number of N-insertions in an Asian-associated ancestry cluster was reportedly below the 666-donor mean in a later analysis.

This PCR relied on a set of 60 Vbeta primers and 13 Jbeta primers. The assay was immunoSEQ multiplex PCR, and TCRdb's table has in-frame clones only and misses some. The table includes about 130,000 clones, around 8.5% detected once. This CDR3 spans 16 amino acids. The V gene's germline CDR1 is SGHKS and CDR2 YYEKEE (reference sequence). Trimming took 6 bases from V and 7 from J, leaving 20 bases between them. This clonotype was sampled from a middle-aged man in good health and CMV-seronegative. The chain is built from TRBV5-5 and TRBJ1-6; D is undetermined. The sample taken for sequencing was PBMCs. This chain's CDR3 is CASNTDGAPGNSPLHF. The CDR3, as DNA: TGTGCCAGCAACACAGACGGCGCCCCAGGAAATTCACCCCTCCACTTT.